The 9 T cell receptor beta chains reported below all come from one sample, sequenced in a study of cytomegalovirus exposure and HLA in healthy donors. Clones were sequenced by immunoSEQ multiplex PCR, and TCRdb holds only the in-frame ones, with some missing. The data show roughly 150,000 clones, approximately 81% seen once. The sample taken for sequencing was PBMCs. The source is a young man in good health and CMV-seropositive.

The V call is TRBV11-2, the J call TRBJ2-5; 8 positions match TRBD2. Germline V CDR1 and CDR2: SGHAT, FQNNGV. The CDR3 length is 15 residues. The J segment lost 2 bases and the V segment lost 7 bases, leaving 9 bases of the junction unmatched. CDR3 in DNA: TGTGCCAGCATCGATGGAGCGGGAGCTCAAGAGACCCAGTACTTC. Protein: CASIDGAGAQETQYF.

This clone was counted a single time. V and J are TRBV2 and TRBJ2-1, with D maybe TRBD1 (6 bases). The CDR3 runs to 13 residues. Germline CDR1 reads SNHLY; CDR2 reads FYNNEI. V was pared by 4 bases and J by 8 bases, with 12 bases between. The CDR3 loop reads CASSGNRVDEQFF. The CDR3, as DNA: TGTGCCAGCAGTGGGAACAGGGTGGATGAGCAGTTCTTC. Combining the CDR3 with reference TRBV2 and TRBJ2-1 gives the whole variable domain EPEVTQTPSHQVTQMGQEVILRCVPISNHLYFYWYRQILGQKVEFLVSFYNNEISEKSEIFDDQFSVERPDGSNFTLKIRSTKLEDSAMYFCASSGNRVDEQFFGPGTRLTVL.

The chain carries TRBV5-4 and TRBJ2-5; 8 bases line up with TRBD2. The V segment lost 0 bases and the J segment 4 bases; nucleotides outside the gene matches: 5. The CDR3 is made up of 15 amino acids. CDR1 and CDR2 (germline): SGHNT, YYREEE (reference sequence). The chain's CDR3 is CASSLAAGAGETQYF. Written as DNA, the CDR3 is TGTGCCAGCAGCTTGGCAGCGGGGGCAGGAGAGACCCAGTACTTC. The whole variable domain, remainder taken from reference TRBV5-4 and TRBJ2-5, is ETGVTQSPTHLIKTRGQQVTLRCSSQSGHNTVSWYQQALGQGPQFIFQYYREEENGRGNFPPRFSGLQFPNYSSELNVNALELDDSALYLCASSLAAGAGETQYFGPGTRLLVL.

The chain employs TRBV7-9 and TRBJ1-1; no clear D gene. The CDR3 is 13 residues long. Germline-derived CDR1 and CDR2 are SEHNR and FQNEAQ (reference sequence). V was clipped by 3 bases and J by 10 bases, with 15 bases between them. The CDR3 coding sequence is TGTGCCAGCAGCTTTTCTCTGCAATCGGGAGCTTTCTTT. It translates to CASSFSLQSGAFF.

The V gene is TRBV5-4, the J gene TRBJ2-3; 7 bases are a match to TRBD2. The trim removed 7 bases at V and 0 bases at J, leaving 8 bases unmatched. There are 15 residues in the CDR3. The germline gives CDR1 SGHNT, CDR2 YYREEE (reference sequence). The CDR3 DNA follows: TGTGCCAGCTCCCGGCGGGACTACAGCACAGATACGCAGTATTTT. Its translation is CASSRRDYSTDTQYF.

This clone was counted at least ten times. The chain has TRBV6-4 and TRBJ2-6, with 7 bases matching TRBD1. Germline loops: CDR1 MRHNA, CDR2 SNTAGT. This CDR3 is built from 15 residues. With 5 bases clipped from V and 3 bases from J, the junction kept 4 bases outside the gene matches. Written as DNA, the CDR3 is TGTGCCAGCAGTACAACAGGGGATGGGGCCAACGTCCTGACTTTC. It yields the protein CASSTTGDGANVLTF.

This chain connects TRBV4-3 to TRBJ2-7; TRBD1 is a possible D gene (5 bases). Looked up from germline, CDR1 is LGHNA and CDR2 is YSLEER. The CDR3 has 16 residues. Between the trimmed V and J ends, which lost 4 bases and 2 bases, there was a span of 18 bases. The CDR3 sequence is CASSPLYHDSTYEQYF. CDR3 DNA sequence: TGCGCCAGCAGCCCTCTGTACCACGACAGTACCTACGAGCAGTACTTC.

About this clone itself: The junction differs from germline at one of its ends, possibly a read error. In DNA, the CDR3 is TGTGCTAGCAGCTCGGGGACTAGCGGGAGCCATGAGCAGTTCTTC. It encodes CASSSGTSGSHEQFF. This chain connects TRBV7-7 to TRBJ2-1; 14 bases map to TRBD2. This CDR3 contains 15 residues. Germline V CDR1 and CDR2: SSHAT, FNYEAQ (reference sequence). Using reference TRBV7-7 and TRBJ2-1 for the parts outside the CDR3, the full variable domain is GAGVSQSPRYKVTKRGQDVTLRCDPISSHATLYWYQQALGQGPEFLTYFNYEAQPDKSGLPSDRFSAERPEGSISTLTIQRTEQRDSAMYRCASSSGTSGSHEQFFGPGTRLTVL.

This clone was counted between two and nine times. This chain links TRBV2 with TRBJ2-7; 12 nucleotides align to TRBD2. CDR1 is SNHLY, CDR2 FYNNEI, per germline. Trimming at V came to 3 bases and at J to 3 bases, leaving 3 bases not matched to a gene. The CDR3 extends over 15 amino acids. As DNA, the CDR3 is TGTGCCAGCAGTGAGCAACTAGCGGGAGGCTACGAGCAGTACTTC. The encoded protein is CASSEQLAGGYEQYF.